This T cell receptor beta chain is from a study of cytomegalovirus exposure and HLA in healthy donors. Germline loops: CDR1 SGHAT, CDR2 FQDESV (reference sequence). V was pared by 4 bases and J by 4 bases, with 10 bases between. The CDR3 runs 13 residues. Sequenced by immunoSEQ multiplex PCR; TCRdb stores in-frame clones only, minus some. The sample yields some 77,000 clones, 94% seen once. The 120-subject validation cohort, separate from the approximately 640-subject first cohort, included the donors. The J gene is TRBJ2-5, the V gene TRBV11-1; the D gene is possibly TRBD2 (6 bases). The sequencing sample was made of PBMCs. This TCR came from a young man in good health and CMV-seropositive. The CDR3 DNA sequence: TGTGCCAGCAGCTCAGGGACTGTAGAGACCCAGTACTTC. It yields the protein CASSSGTVETQYF.